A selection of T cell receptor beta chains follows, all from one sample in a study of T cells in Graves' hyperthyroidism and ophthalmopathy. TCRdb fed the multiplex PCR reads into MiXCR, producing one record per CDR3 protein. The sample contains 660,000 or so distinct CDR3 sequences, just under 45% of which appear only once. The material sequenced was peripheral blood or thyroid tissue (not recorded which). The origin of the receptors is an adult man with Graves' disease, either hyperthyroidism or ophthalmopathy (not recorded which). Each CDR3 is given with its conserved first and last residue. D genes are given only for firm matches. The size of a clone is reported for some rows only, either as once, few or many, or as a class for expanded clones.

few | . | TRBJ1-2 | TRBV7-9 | TGTGCCAGCAGCCAAGAGCCCGCAGAGAGCTATGGCTACACCTTC | CASSQEPAESYGYTF
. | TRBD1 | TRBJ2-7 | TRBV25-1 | TGTGCTGCGCCCGGGACAGGGGTAGGTGAGCAGTACTTC | CAAPGTGVGEQYF
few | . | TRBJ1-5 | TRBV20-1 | TGCAGTGCTAGCGTCTCAGTGGATCAGCCCCAGCATTTT | CSASVSVDQPQHF
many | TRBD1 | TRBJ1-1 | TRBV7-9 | TGTGCCAGCAGCTGGGACAGGGTCGACACTGAAGCTTTCTTT | CASSWDRVDTEAFF
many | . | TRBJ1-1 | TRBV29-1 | TGCAGCGTTGCCCACCGTAGGGGGAACACTGAAGCTTTCTTT | CSVAHRRGNTEAFF
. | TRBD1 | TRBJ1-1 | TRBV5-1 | TGCGCCAGCAGTTTGACAGGGGGTGGGCTCACTGAAGCTTTCTTT | CASSLTGGGLTEAFF
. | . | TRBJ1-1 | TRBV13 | TGTGCCAGCAGCGGAGTAATTATGAACACTGAAGCTTTCTTT | CASSGVIMNTEAFF
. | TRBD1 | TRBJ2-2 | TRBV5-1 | TGCGCCAGCAGCGAAGGGACAGGGCGAACCGGGGAGCTGTTTTTT | CASSEGTGRTGELFF
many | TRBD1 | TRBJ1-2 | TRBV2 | TGTGCCAGCAGTGGGGGACAGGGATATGGCTACACCTTC | CASSGGQGYGYTF
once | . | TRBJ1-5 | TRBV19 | TGTGCCAGTAGGGCGGGGGTAGGAGGGAGCAATCAGCCCCAGCATTTT | CASRAGVGGSNQPQHF
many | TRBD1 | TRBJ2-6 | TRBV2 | TGTGCCAGCAGCGAGACAGGGGGGCTGCACTCTGGGGCCAACGTCCTGACTTTC | CASSETGGLHSGANVLTF
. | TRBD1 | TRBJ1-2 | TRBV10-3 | TGTGCCATCAGTGAGTCATCACAGGGGACTTACTACACCTTC | CAISESSQGTYYTF
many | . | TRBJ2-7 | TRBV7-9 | TGTGCCAGCAGCTCCGGACAGTCCTACGAGCAGTACTTC | CASSSGQSYEQYF
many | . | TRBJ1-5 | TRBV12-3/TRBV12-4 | TGTGCCAGCAGTGTGACCTGGAATCAGCCCCAGCATTTT | CASSVTWNQPQHF
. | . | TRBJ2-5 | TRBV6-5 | TGTGCCAGCAGTTACTCCAACAGGGTGGAGACCCAGTACTTC | CASSYSNRVETQYF
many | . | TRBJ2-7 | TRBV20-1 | TGCAGTGCTAGAGGTTTACATGACGCCTACGAGCAGTACTTC | CSARGLHDAYEQYF
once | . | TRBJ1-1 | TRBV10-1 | TGCGCCAGCAGTGAGTCCGTCTCGGAGGGAGGACCGAACACTGAAGCTTTCTTT | CASSESVSEGGPNTEAFF
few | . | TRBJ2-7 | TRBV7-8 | TGTGCCAGCAGTTTACGTCGCGAGCAGTACTTC | CASSLRREQYF
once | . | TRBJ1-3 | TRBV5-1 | TGCGCCAGCAGCGAGTCCAGGGGCGGAAACACCATATATTTT | CASSESRGGNTIYF
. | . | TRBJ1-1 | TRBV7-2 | TGTGCCAGCAGACCGGACAATTCGCTTAAAGCTTTCTTT | CASRPDNSLKAFF
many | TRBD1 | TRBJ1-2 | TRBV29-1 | TGCAGCGTGAAAACTCCGGGACAGGGCACTTATGGCTACACCTTC | CSVKTPGQGTYGYTF
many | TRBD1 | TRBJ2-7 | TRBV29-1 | TGCAGCGTTGGTATGAGGGGACAGAGCTACGAGCAGTACTTC | CSVGMRGQSYEQYF
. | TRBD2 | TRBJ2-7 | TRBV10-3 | TGTGCCATCAGTGAGTCCACTAGCGATTCCTACGAGCAGTACTTC | CAISESTSDSYEQYF
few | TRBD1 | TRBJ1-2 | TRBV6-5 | TGTGCCAGCAGTGCGACAGGGGTGAATGGCTACACCTTC | CASSATGVNGYTF
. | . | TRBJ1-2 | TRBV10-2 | TGCGCCAGCAGCCAAGGACCGCATAACTATGGCTACACCTTC | CASSQGPHNYGYTF
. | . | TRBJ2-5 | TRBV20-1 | TGCAGTGCTAGGTACGGGGGCCAAGAGACCCAGTACTTC | CSARYGGQETQYF
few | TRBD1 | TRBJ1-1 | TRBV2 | TGTGCCAGCAGTTGGAAACAGGGGGAGACTGAAGCTTTCTTT | CASSWKQGETEAFF
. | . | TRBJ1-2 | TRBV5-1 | TGCGCCAGCAGCTTGAACGCAAGGGGAGATGGCTACACCTTC | CASSLNARGDGYTF
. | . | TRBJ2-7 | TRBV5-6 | TGTGCCAGCAGACTTTACCGGGACGGAGCCTACGAGCAGTACTTC | CASRLYRDGAYEQYF
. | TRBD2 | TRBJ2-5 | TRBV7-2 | TGTGCCAGCAGCTTAGTCTCTAGCGGAGAGACCCAGTACTTC | CASSLVSSGETQYF
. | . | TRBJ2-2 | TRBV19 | TGTGCCAGTAGTATATGGCCCACCGGGGAGCTGTTTTTT | CASSIWPTGELFF
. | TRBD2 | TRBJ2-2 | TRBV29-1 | TGCAGCGTGAGAGCGGGAGGCGACACCGGGGAGCTGTTTTTT | CSVRAGGDTGELFF
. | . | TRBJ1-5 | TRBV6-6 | TGTGCCAGCAGTTACGCGGGCCAGATCATTAGCAATCAGCCCCAGCATTTT | CASSYAGQIISNQPQHF
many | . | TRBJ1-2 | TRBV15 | TGTGCCACCAGCAGAGATCAGGGTTCGGTCGGAGGCTACACCTTC | CATSRDQGSVGGYTF
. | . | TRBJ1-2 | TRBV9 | TGTGCCAGCAGCGGAAGGGCAGGGGAAAACTATGGCTACACCTTC | CASSGRAGENYGYTF
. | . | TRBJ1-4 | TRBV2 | TGTGCCAGCAGAGGCAACTCTGGAAAACTGTTTTTT | CASRGNSGKLFF
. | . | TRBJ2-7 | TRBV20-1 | TGCAGTGCTAGAGAGGGGCCAGGGACCTACGAGCAGTACTTC | CSAREGPGTYEQYF
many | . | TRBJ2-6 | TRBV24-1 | TGTGCCACCAGTGAGGATTTAGGGGTTTTTGGGGCCAACGTCCTGACTTTC | CATSEDLGVFGANVLTF
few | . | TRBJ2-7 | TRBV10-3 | TGTGCCATCAGTGAAGAGGATCGGAACGAGCAGTACTTC | CAISEEDRNEQYF
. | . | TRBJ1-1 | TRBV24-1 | TGTGCCAGCAGTTTTCGCCGGGGGGCGAGTGGCACTGAAGCTTTCTTT | CASSFRRGASGTEAFF
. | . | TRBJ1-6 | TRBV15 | TGTGCCACCAGCAGGGACTACTTT | CATSRDYF
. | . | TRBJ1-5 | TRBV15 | TGTGCCACCATCAGTGAGTCCCCCAATCAGCCCCAGCATTTT | CATISESPNQPQHF
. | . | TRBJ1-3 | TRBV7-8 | TGCGCCAGCAGCCAGAGGGAGGGCGGTGGAAACACCATATATTTT | CASSQREGGGNTIYF
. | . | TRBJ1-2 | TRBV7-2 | TGTGCCAGCAGCTTGGGCCGGGGCAACACGGGCTACACCTTC | CASSLGRGNTGYTF
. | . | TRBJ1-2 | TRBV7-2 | TGTGCCAGCAGCCCCCCCACGGGCTTCTCCGTCTATGGCTACACCTTC | CASSPPTGFSVYGYTF
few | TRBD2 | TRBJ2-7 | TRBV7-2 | TGTGCCAGCAGCTTAGTCTTTAGCGGGAGCTCCTACGAGCAGTACTTC | CASSLVFSGSSYEQYF
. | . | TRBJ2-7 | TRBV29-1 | TGCAGCGTTGAAGAACCCGGACAGAACTACGAGCAGTACTTC | CSVEEPGQNYEQYF
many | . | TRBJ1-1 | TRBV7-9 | TGTGCCAGCAGCTTCACAGGGACATCTGAAGCTTTCTTT | CASSFTGTSEAFF
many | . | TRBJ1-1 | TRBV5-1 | TGCGCCAGCAGCTTGAAAGGGGACCCAAAAGCTTTCTTT | CASSLKGDPKAFF
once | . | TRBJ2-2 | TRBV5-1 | TGCGCCAGCAGCCCCGAAGGAGCTAACACCGGGGAGCTGTTTTTT | CASSPEGANTGELFF